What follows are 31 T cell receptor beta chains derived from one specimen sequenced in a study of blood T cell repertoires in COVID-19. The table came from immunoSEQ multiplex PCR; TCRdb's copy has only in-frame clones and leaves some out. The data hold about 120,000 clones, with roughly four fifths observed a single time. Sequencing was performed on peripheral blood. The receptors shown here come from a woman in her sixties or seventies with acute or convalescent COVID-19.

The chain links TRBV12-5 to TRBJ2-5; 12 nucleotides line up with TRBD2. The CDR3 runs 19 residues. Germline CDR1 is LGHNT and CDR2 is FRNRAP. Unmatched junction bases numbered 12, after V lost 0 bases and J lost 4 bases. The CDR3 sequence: CASGLVLASGGASVETQYF. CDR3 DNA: TGTGCTAGTGGTTTGGTACTGGCTAGCGGGGGGGCGAGTGTAGAGACCCAGTACTTC.

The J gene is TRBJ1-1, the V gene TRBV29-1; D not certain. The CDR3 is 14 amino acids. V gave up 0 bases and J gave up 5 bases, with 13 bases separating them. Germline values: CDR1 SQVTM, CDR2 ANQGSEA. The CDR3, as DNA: TGCAGCGTTGAAGAAAACGTGCGGGAGACTGAAGCTTTCTTT. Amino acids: CSVEENVRETEAFF.

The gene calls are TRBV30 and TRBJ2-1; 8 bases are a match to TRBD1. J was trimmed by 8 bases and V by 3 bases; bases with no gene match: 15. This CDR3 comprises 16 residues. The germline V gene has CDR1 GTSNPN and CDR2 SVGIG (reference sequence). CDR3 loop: CAWSLGLSGQGYEQFF. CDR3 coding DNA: TGTGCCTGGAGCCTGGGTCTATCTGGACAGGGTTATGAGCAGTTCTTC.

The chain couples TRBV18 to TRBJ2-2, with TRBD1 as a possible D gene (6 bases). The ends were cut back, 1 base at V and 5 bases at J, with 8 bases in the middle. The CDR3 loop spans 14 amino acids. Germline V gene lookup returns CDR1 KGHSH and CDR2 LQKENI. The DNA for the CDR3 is TGTGCCAGCTCACCACAGGGGGAAACCGGGGAGCTGTTTTTT. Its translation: CASSPQGETGELFF. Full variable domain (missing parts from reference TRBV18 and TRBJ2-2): NAGVMQNPRHLVRRRGQEARLRCSPMKGHSHVYWYRQLPEEGLKFMVYLQKENIIDESGMPKERFSAEFPKEGPSILRIQQVVRGDSAAYFCASSPQGETGELFFGEGSRLTVL.

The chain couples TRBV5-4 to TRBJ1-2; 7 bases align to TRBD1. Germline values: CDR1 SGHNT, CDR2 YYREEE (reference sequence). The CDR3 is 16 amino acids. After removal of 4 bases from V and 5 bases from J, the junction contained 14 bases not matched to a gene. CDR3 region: CASSTMDRTDGYGYTF. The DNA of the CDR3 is TGTGCCAGCAGCACAATGGACAGGACGGATGGATATGGCTACACCTTC.

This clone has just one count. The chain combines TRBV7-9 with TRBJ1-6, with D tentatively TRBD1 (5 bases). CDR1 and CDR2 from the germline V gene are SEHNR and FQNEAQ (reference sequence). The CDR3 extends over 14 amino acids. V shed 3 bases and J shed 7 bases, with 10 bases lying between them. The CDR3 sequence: CASSLGRVNSPLHF. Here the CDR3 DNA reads TGTGCCAGCAGCTTGGGCAGGGTCAATTCACCCCTCCACTTT.

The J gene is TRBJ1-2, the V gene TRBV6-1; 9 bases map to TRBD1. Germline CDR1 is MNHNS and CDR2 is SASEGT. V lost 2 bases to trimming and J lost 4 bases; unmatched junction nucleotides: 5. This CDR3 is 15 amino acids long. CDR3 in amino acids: CASSEPGTGSYGYTF. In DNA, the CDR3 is TGTGCCAGCAGTGAACCCGGGACAGGGTCCTATGGCTACACCTTC.

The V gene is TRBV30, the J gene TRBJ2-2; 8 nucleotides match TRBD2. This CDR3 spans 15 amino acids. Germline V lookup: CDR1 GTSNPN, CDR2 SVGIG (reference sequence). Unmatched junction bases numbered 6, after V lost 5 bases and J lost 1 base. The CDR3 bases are TGTGCCTGGGAGCACCGGGGGGGGAACACCGGGGAGCTGTTTTTT. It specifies CAWEHRGGNTGELFF.

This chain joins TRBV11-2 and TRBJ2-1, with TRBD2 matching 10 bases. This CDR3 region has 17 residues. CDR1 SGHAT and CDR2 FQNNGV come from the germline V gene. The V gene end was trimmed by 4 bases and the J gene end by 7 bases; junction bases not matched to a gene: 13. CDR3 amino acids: CASSSRGSSGRKNEQFF. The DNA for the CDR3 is TGTGCCAGCAGCTCTAGGGGTTCTAGCGGGAGAAAAAATGAGCAGTTCTTC.

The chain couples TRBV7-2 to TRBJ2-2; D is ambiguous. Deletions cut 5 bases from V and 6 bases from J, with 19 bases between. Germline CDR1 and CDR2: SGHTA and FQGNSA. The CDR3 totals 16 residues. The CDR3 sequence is CASSPRFGKISGELFF. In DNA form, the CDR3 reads TGTGCCAGCAGCCCCAGATTTGGCAAAATCTCCGGGGAGCTGTTTTTT.

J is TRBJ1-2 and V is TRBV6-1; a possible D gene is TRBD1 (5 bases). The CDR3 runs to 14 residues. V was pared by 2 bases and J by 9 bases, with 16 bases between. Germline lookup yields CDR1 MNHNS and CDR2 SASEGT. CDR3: CASSEYDSESRYTF. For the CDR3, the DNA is TGTGCCAGCAGTGAATACGACAGCGAGTCTCGCTACACCTTC.

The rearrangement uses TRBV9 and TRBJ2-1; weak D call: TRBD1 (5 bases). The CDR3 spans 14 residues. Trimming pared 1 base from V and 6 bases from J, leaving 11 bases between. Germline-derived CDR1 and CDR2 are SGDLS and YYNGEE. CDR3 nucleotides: TGTGCCAGCAGCGTATCCCTGGGGCTCAATGAGCAGTTCTTC. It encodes CASSVSLGLNEQFF.

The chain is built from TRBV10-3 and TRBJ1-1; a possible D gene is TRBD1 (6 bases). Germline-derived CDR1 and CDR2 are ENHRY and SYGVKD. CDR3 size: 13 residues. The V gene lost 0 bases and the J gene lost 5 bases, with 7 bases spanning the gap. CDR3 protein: CAISESGTTEAFF. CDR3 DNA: TGTGCCATCAGTGAGTCCGGGACAACTGAAGCTTTCTTT.

The CDR3 here is CATSDLGQGDGNTQYF. Here the CDR3 DNA reads TGTGCCACCAGTGATTTGGGACAGGGGGACGGGAATACGCAGTATTTT. This sequence joins TRBV24-1 and TRBJ2-3; 10 bases are a match to TRBD1. The germline V gene has CDR1 KGHDR and CDR2 SFDVKD. Trimming took 0 bases from V and 7 from J; bases not matched to a gene: 6. The CDR3 loop spans 16 amino acids.

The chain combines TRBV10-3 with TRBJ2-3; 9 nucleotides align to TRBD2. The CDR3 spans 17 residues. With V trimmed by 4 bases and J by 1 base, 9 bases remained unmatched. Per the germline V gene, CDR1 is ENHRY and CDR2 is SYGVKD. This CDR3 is CAISGGAAGGGTDTQYF. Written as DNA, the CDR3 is TGTGCCATCAGTGGAGGAGCAGCGGGGGGCGGCACAGATACGCAGTATTTT.

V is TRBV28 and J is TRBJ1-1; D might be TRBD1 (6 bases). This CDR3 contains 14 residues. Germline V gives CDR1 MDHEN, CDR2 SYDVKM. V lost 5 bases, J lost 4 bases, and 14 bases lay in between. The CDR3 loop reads CASSPQKGVTEAFF. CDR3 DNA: TGTGCCAGCAGTCCTCAGAAGGGGGTCACTGAAGCTTTCTTT.

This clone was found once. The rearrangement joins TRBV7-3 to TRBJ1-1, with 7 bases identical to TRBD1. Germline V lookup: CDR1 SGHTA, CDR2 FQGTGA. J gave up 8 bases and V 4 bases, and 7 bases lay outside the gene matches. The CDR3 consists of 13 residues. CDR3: CASSSSPRGEAFF. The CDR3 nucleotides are TGTGCCAGCAGCTCCTCGCCCAGGGGGGAAGCTTTCTTT. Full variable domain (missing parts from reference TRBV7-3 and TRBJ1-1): GAGVSQTPSNKVTEKGKYVELRCDPISGHTALYWYRQSLGQGPEFLIYFQGTGAADDSGLPNDRFFAVRPEGSVSTLKIQRTERGDSAVYLCASSSSPRGEAFFGQGTRLTVV.

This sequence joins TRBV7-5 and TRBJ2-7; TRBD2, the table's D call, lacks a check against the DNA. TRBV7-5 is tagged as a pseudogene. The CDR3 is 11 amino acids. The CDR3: CVRRAGYEQYF. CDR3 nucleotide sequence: TGTGTCAGGCGCGCGGGCTACGAGCAGTACTTC.

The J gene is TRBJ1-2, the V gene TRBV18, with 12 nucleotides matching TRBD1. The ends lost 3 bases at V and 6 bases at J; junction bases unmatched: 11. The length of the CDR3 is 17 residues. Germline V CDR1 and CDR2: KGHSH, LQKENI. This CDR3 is CASSPAGQGARVDGYTF. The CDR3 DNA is TGTGCCAGCTCACCCGCGGGACAGGGGGCGCGGGTAGATGGCTACACCTTC.

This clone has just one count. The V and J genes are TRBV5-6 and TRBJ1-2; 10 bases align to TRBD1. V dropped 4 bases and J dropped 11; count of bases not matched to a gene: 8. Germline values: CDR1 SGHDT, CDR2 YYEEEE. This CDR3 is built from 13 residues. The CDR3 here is CASSMPGQGIYTF. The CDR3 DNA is TGTGCCAGCAGCATGCCGGGACAGGGGATTTACACCTTC. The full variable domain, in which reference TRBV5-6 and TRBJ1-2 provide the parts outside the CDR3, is DAGVTQSPTHLIKTRGQQVTLRCSPKSGHDTVSWYQQALGQGPQFIFQYYEEEERQRGNFPDRFSGHQFPNYSSELNVNALLLGDSALYLCASSMPGQGIYTFGSGTRLTVV.

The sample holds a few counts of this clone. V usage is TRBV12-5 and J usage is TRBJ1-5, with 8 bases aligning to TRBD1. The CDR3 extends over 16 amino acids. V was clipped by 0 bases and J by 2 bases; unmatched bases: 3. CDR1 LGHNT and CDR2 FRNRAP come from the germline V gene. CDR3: CASGLVQGAGNQPQHF. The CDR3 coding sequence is TGTGCTAGTGGTTTGGTCCAGGGGGCGGGCAATCAGCCCCAGCATTTT.

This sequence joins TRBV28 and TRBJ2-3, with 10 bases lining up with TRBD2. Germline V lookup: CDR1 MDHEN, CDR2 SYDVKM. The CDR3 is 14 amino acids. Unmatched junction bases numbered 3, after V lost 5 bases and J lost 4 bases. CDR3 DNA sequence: TGTGCCAGCAGTAGCGGGGGGGCCTCAGATACGCAGTATTTT. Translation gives CASSSGGASDTQYF. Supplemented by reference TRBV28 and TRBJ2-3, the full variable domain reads DVKVTQSSRYLVKRTGEKVFLECVQDMDHENMFWYRQDPGLGLRLIYFSYDVKMKEKGDIPEGYSVSREKKERFSLILESASTNQTSMYLCASSSGGASDTQYFGPGTRLTVL.

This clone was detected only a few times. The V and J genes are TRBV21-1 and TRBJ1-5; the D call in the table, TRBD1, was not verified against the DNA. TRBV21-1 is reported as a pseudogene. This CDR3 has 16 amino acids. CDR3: CASSVRDSYSNQPQHF. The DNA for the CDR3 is TGTGCCAGCAGCGTCCGGGACAGTTATAGCAATCAGCCCCAGCATTTT.

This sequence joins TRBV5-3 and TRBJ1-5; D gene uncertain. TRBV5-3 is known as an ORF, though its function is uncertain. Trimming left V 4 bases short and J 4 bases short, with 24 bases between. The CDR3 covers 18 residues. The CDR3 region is CARSRSVRRRPGNQPQHF. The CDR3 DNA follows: TGTGCCAGAAGCCGAAGTGTCCGACGACGGCCGGGAAATCAGCCCCAGCATTTT.

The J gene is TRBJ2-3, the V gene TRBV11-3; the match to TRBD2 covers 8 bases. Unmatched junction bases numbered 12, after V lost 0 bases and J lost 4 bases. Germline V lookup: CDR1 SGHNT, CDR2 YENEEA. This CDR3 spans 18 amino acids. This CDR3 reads CASSLDGLAGHRADTQYF. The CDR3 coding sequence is TGTGCCAGCAGCTTAGATGGGCTAGCGGGCCATCGAGCAGATACGCAGTATTTT.

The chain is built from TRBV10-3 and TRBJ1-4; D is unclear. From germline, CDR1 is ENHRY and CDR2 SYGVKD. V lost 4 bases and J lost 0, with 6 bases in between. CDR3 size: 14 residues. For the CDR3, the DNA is TGTGCCATCAGTGCTACAGCAACTAATGAAAAACTGTTTTTT. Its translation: CAISATATNEKLFF.

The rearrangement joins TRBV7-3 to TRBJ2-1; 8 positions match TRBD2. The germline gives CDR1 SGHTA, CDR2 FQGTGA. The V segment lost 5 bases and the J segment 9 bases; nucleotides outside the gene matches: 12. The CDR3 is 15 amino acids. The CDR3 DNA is TGTGCCAGCAGCCTCGGGACTAGAGAGGGGGGTGAGCAGTTCTTC. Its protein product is CASSLGTREGGEQFF.

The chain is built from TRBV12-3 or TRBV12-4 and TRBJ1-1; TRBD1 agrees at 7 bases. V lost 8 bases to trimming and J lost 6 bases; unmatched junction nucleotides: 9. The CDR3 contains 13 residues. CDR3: CASDTGERAEAFF. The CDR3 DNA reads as TGTGCCAGCGACACAGGGGAGCGGGCTGAAGCTTTCTTT.

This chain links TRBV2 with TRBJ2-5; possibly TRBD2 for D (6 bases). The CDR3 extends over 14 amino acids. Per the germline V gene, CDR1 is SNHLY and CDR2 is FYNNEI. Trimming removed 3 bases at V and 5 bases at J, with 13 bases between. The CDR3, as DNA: TGTGCCAGCAGTGATTCTGCGGGGTCTGAGACCCAGTACTTC. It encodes CASSDSAGSETQYF.

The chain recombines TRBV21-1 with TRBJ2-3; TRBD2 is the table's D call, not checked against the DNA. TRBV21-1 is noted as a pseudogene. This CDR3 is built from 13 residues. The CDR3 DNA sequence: TGTGCCAGCAGAGACGGGACTAGTGGTACGCAGTATTTT. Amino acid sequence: CASRDGTSGTQYF.

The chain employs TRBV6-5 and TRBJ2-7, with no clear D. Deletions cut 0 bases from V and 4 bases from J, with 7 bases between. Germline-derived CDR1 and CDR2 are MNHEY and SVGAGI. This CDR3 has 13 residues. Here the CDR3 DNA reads TGTGCCAGCAGTTACTCTCTAGGATACGAGCAGTACTTC. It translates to CASSYSLGYEQYF.